The 5 T cell receptor beta chains below were found in one sample sequenced in a study of blood T cells in healthy people across ages. Using a J-beta primer mix together with a sample-barcoded 5' primer, a second PCR was run for roughly 7 to 11 cycles. TCRdb processed the 5' RACE reads anew with MiXCR; each CDR3 protein has one entry. The sample holds 750,000 to 950,000 distinct CDR3 sequences, 25% to 35% seen once. The same data also went into a second study, on T cells of mothers and their children.

The sequencing sample was made of blood. The receptor source for this set is a woman in her forties in good health.

The chain has TRBV20-1 and TRBJ2-1, with TRBD2 identical over 12 bases. Per germline, CDR1 DFQATT and CDR2 SNEGSKA (reference sequence). V gave up 4 bases and J gave up 13 bases; unmatched junction bases: 8. CDR3 size: 13 residues. This CDR3 reads CSATRLAGEQQFF. As DNA, the CDR3 is TGCAGTGCTACGAGACTAGCGGGGGAACAACAGTTCTTC.

This clonotype has a handful of counts. One junction end disagrees with the germline gene, perhaps due to a read error. V is TRBV4-1 and J is TRBJ2-5; maybe TRBD2 (5 bases). Germline V gene lookup returns CDR1 MGHRA and CDR2 YSYEKL. This CDR3 contains 12 residues. The DNA for the CDR3 is TGCGCCAGCGGCCATCCCGTAGCGAGGCAGTACTTC. It codes for CASGHPVARQYF.

This chain uses TRBV6-6 with TRBJ2-7; a weak D match, TRBD1 (6 bases). This CDR3 region has 14 residues. The V end was cut by 7 bases, the J end by 1 base, with 14 bases between. Per the germline V gene, CDR1 is MNHNY and CDR2 is SVGAGI (reference sequence). DNA of the CDR3: TGTGCCAGCACCCAGGGGCAGTCGTCCTACGAGCAGTACTTC. This translates into CASTQGQSSYEQYF.

In this sample, this clonotype turned up a few times. The rearrangement uses TRBV9 and TRBJ1-1; TRBD1 agrees at 7 bases. V was clipped by 2 bases and J by 3 bases; unmatched bases: 7. The CDR3 consists of 15 residues. Germline-derived CDR1 and CDR2 are SGDLS and YYNGEE. CDR3 nucleotide sequence: TGTGCCAGCAGCGTCGGCTCAGGGGGTCACACTGAAGCTTTCTTT. The encoded protein is CASSVGSGGHTEAFF. Full variable domain (missing parts from reference TRBV9 and TRBJ1-1): DSGVTQTPKHLITATGQRVTLRCSPRSGDLSVYWYQQSLDQGLQFLIQYYNGEERAKGNILERFSAQQFPDLHSELNLSSLELGDSALYFCASSVGSGGHTEAFFGQGTRLTVV.

This clonotype has a handful of counts. The chain joins TRBV24-1 to TRBJ2-2, with D maybe TRBD1 (5 bases). The CDR3 totals 14 residues. The germline CDR1 and CDR2 sequences are KGHDR and SFDVKD. V lost 7 bases and J 1 base, leaving 9 bases between the germline ends. The CDR3: CATRGRVNTGELFF. The CDR3 nucleotides are TGTGCCACCAGAGGCAGGGTGAACACCGGGGAGCTGTTTTTT.